Sequencing of this T cell receptor (beta chain) was carried out in a study of T cell responses to AZD1222 COVID-19 vaccine. Points from the study as a whole: Spike-specific TCRs gained breadth and depth after people received two AZD1222 doses. There were mostly white British donors and more females than males, and clonal diversity was possibly underestimated. Among those given AZD1222, only six were seropositive at baseline.

To note about this clone: No antigen is known for it.

Between the trimmed V and J ends, which lost 0 bases and 1 base, there was a span of 10 bases. This CDR3 spans 15 amino acids. Germline V gene sequence: CDR1 SGHRS, CDR2 YFSETQ. Measured with immunoSEQ multiplex PCR; TCRdb has only the in-frame clones, and not every one. There are roughly 66,000 clones in the sample; approximately 90% occur only once, and 4% to 5% lies in the top ten. The genes are TRBV5-1 and TRBJ1-1, with unresolved D. The sequence came from an adult who received the MenACWY meningococcal vaccine as a control. The starting material was peripheral blood, obtained 28 days after the second dose of the MenACWY control vaccine. The CDR3 region has the DNA TGCGCCAGCAGCTTGGTCTCAGACCCGAACACTGAAGCTTTCTTT. It is translated as CASSLVSDPNTEAFF.